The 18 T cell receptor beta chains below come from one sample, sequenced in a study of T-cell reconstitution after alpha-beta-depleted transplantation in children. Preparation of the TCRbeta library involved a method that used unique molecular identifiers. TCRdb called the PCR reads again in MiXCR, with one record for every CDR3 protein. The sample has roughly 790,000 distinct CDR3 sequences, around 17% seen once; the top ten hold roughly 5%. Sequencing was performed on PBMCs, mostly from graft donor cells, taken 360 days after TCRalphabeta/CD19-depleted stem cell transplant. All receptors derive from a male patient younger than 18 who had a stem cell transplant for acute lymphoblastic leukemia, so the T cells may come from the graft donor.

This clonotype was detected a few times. The CDR3 region is CASSQPRTSGYNEQFF. CDR3 in DNA: TGTGCCAGCAGCCAGCCTCGGACTAGCGGCTACAATGAGCAGTTCTTC. The chain has TRBV3-1 and TRBJ2-1, with TRBD2 matching 10 bases. Germline V gene data show CDR1 as LGHDT and CDR2 as YNNKEL (reference sequence). V dropped 3 bases and J dropped 3; count of bases not matched to a gene: 5. This CDR3 comprises 16 residues.

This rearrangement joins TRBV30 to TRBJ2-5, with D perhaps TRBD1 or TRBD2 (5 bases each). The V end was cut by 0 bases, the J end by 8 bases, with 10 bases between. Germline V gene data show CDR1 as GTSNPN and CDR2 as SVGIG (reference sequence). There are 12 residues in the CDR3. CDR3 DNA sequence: TGTGCCTGGAGTGTACAGAGGGACACCCAGTACTTC. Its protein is CAWSVQRDTQYF.

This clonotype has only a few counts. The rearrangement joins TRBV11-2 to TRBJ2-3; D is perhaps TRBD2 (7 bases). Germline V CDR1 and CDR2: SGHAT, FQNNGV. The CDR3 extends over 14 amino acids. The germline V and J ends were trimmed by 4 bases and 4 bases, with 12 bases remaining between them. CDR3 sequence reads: CASSSRGGPDTQYF. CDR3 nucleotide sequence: TGTGCCAGCAGCTCAAGGGGGGGCCCAGATACGCAGTATTTT.

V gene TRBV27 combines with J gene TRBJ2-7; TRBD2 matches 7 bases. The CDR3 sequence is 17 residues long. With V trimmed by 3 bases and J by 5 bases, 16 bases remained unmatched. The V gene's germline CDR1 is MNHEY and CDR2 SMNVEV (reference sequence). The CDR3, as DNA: TGTGCCAGCAGTTTCTCCCCCTGGGAGGGCCCTTCCCACGAGCAGTACTTC. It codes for CASSFSPWEGPSHEQYF.

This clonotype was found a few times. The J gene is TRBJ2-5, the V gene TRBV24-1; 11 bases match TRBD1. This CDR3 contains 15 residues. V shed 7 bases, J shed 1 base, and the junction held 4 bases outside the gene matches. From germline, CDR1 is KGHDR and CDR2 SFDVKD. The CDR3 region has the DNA TGTGCCACCAGGTCCGGGACAGGGGGCCAAGAGACCCAGTACTTC. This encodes CATRSGTGGQETQYF.

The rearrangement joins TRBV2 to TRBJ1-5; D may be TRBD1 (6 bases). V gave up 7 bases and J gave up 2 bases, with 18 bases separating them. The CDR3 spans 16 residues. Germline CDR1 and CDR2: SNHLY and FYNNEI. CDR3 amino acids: CASTHSRGWGNQPQHF. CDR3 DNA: TGTGCCAGCACCCATTCCAGGGGATGGGGCAATCAGCCCCAGCATTTT.

CDR3 nucleotide sequence: TGTGCCAGCAGCCCCCGGAGAGCGGGAGCCACAGATACGCAGTATTTT. Translating it yields CASSPRRAGATDTQYF. The V call is TRBV7-7, the J call TRBJ2-3, with TRBD2 matching over 8 bases. Germline V CDR1 and CDR2: SSHAT, FNYEAQ (reference sequence). The CDR3 loop spans 16 amino acids. V was pared by 5 bases and J by 2 bases, with 9 bases of the junction left unmatched.

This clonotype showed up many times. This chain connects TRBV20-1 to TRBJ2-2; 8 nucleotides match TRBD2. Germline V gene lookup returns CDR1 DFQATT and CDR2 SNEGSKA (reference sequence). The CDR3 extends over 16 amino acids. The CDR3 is CASLRKREWRAGELFF. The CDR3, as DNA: TGCGCGTCCCTGAGAAAGCGGGAGTGGCGCGCCGGGGAGCTGTTTTTT.

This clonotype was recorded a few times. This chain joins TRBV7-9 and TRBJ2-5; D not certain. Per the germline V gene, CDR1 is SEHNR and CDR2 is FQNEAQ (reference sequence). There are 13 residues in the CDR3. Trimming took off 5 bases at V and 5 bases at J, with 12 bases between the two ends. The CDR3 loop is CASSPELVETQYF. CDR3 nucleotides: TGTGCCAGCAGCCCCGAATTGGTGGAGACCCAGTACTTC.

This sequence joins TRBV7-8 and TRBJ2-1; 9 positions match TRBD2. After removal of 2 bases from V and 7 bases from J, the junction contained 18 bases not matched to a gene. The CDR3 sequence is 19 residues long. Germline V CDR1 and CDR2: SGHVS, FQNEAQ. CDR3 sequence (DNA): TGTGCCAGCAGCTTACTACGGACTTCGCTTAGCGGGAGCGGGAATGAGCAGTTCTTC. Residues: CASSLLRTSLSGSGNEQFF.

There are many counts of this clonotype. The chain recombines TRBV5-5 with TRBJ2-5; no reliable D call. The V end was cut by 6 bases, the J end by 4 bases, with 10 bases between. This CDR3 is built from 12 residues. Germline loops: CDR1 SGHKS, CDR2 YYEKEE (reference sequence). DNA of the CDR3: TGTGCCAGCACCTCGGTAGGAGAGACCCAGTACTTC. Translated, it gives CASTSVGETQYF.

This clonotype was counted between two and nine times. The CDR3 loop reads CASSTLPPGTSGRKETQYF. DNA for the CDR3: TGCGCCAGCAGCACCCTTCCCCCCGGGACTAGCGGGAGGAAAGAGACCCAGTACTTC. This chain connects TRBV5-1 to TRBJ2-5, with TRBD2 identical over 15 bases. Germline loops: CDR1 SGHRS, CDR2 YFSETQ. Trimming removed 4 bases from V and 3 bases from J; junction bases left unmatched: 13. CDR3 length: 19 amino acids.

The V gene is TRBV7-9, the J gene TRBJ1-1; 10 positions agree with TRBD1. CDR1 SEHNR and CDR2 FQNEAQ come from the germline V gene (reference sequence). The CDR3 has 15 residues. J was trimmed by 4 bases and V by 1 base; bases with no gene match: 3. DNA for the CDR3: TGTGCCAGCAGCTTAGGACAGGGGGCGAGCACTGAAGCTTTCTTT. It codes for CASSLGQGASTEAFF.

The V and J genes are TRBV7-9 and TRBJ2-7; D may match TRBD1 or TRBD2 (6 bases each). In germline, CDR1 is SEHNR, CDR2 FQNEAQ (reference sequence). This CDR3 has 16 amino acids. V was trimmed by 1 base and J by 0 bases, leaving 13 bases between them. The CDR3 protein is CASSLGLGGFSYEQYF. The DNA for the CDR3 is TGTGCCAGCAGCTTAGGACTAGGGGGGTTCTCCTACGAGCAGTACTTC.

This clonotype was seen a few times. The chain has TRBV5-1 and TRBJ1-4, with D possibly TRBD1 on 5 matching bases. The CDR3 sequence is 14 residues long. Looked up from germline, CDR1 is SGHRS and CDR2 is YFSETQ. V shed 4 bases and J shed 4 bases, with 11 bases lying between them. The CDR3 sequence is CASSMDIFNEKLFF. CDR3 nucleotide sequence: TGCGCCAGCAGCATGGACATCTTTAATGAAAAACTGTTTTTT.

In nucleotides, the CDR3 is TGTGCCAGCAGTTACTCGGTCGGGACAGCCTATGGCTACACCTTC. Protein sequence: CASSYSVGTAYGYTF. The rearrangement uses TRBV6-5 and TRBJ1-2; 7 bases are shared with TRBD1. Germline loops: CDR1 MNHEY, CDR2 SVGAGI. Trimming at V came to 0 bases and at J to 4 bases, leaving 5 bases not matched to a gene. The CDR3 runs to 15 residues.

CDR3 DNA sequence: TGTGCCAGCAGCTTAAGCCCCCCCCGGGGCGATGAGCAGTACTTC. Translated: CASSLSPPRGDEQYF. J is TRBJ2-7 and V is TRBV7-9; the D gene could be TRBD1 or TRBD2 (5 bases each). In germline, CDR1 is SEHNR, CDR2 FQNEAQ (reference sequence). CDR3 length equals 15 residues. V was cut by 2 bases and J by 7 bases, with 18 bases left in between. Combining the CDR3 with reference TRBV7-9 and TRBJ2-7 gives the whole variable domain DTGVSQNPRHKITKRGQNVTFRCDPISEHNRLYWYRQTLGQGPEFLTYFQNEAQLEKSRLLSDRFSAERPKGSFSTLEIQRTEQGDSAMYLCASSLSPPRGDEQYFGPGTRLTVT.

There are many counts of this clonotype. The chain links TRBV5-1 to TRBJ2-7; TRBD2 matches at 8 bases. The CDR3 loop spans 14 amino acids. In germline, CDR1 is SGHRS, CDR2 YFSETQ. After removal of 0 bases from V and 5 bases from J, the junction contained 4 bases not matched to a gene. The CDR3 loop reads CASSLESGSHEQYF. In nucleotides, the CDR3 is TGCGCCAGCAGCTTGGAGAGCGGGAGCCACGAGCAGTACTTC.